This T cell receptor (beta chain) originates from a study of cytomegalovirus exposure and HLA in healthy donors. Study results and limitations: Later analysis reportedly placed an Asian-associated ancestry cluster below the roughly 680-donor mean in N-insertions.

The study ran its PCR with 60 Vbeta and 13 Jbeta primers. Assay used: immunoSEQ multiplex PCR; TCRdb lists only in-frame clones, some missing. The table shows 150,000 to 200,000 clones, with over 65% occurring only once. Germline CDR1 SGHRS, CDR2 YFSETQ. V lost 0 bases, J lost 4 bases, and 6 bases stayed unmatched. The CDR3 runs to 17 residues. Donors counted as nominally healthy when sampled, yet unrecorded immune exposures were likely. In its sample, this clone was seen a few times. What it binds is not known. This receptor was identified in a woman in her 30s in good health and CMV-seronegative. Source material: PBMCs. The rearrangement joins TRBV5-1 to TRBJ2-2; TRBD1 agrees at 10 bases. This CDR3 is CASSLVGTGVTTGELFF. The CDR3 nucleotides read TGCGCCAGCAGCTTGGTAGGGACAGGGGTGACCACCGGGGAGCTGTTTTTT.